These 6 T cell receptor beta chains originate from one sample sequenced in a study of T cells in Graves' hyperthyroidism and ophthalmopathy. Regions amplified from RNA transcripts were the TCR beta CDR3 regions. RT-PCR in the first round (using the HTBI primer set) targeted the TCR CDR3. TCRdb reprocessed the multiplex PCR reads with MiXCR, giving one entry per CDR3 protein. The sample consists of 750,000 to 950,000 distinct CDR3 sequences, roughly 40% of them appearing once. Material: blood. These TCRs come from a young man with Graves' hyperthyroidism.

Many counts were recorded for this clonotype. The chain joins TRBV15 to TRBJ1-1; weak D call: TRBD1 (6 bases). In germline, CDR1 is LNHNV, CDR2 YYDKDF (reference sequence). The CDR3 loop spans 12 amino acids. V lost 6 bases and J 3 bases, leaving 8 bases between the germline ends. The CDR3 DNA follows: TGTGCCACCAGAGGACAGTACACTGAAGCTTTCTTT. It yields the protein CATRGQYTEAFF.

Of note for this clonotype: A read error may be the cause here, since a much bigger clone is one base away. The CDR3 sequence is CASTHDRPNQPQHF. CDR3 sequence (DNA): TGTGCCAGTACCCATGACAGGCCAAATCAGCCCCAGCATTTT. V gene TRBV19 combines with J gene TRBJ1-5; TRBD1 might be the D (6 bases). Trimming removed 7 bases from V and 4 bases from J, with 14 bases in between. The CDR3 has 14 amino acids. The germline CDR1 and CDR2 sequences are LNHDA and SQIVND (reference sequence). Complete variable domain (other parts from reference TRBV19 and TRBJ1-5): DGGITQSPKYLFRKEGQNVTLSCEQNLNHDAMYWYRQDPGQGLRLIYYSQIVNDFQKGDIAEGYSVSREKKESFPLTVTSAQKNPTAFYLCASTHDRPNQPQHFGDGTRLSIL.

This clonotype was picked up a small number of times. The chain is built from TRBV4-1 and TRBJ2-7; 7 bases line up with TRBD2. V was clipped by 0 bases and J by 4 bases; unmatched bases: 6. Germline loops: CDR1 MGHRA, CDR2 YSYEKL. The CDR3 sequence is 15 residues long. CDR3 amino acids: CASSQDTRGGYEQYF. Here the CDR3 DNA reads TGCGCCAGCAGCCAAGATACCCGGGGAGGGTACGAGCAGTACTTC.

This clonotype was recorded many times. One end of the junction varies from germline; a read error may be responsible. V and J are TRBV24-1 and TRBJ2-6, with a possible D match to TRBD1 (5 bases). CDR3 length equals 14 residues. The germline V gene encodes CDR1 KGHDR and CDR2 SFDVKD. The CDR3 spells CAISEISGQHVLTF. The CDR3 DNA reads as TGTGCCATCAGTGAAATCTCAGGGCAGCACGTCCTGACTTTC.

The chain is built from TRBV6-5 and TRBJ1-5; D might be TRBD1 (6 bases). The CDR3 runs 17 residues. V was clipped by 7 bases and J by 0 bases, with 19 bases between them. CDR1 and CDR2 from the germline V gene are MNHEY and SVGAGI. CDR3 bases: TGTGCCAGCAACTTACCAGGGGAGCACGGTAGCAATCAGCCCCAGCATTTT. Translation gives CASNLPGEHGSNQPQHF.

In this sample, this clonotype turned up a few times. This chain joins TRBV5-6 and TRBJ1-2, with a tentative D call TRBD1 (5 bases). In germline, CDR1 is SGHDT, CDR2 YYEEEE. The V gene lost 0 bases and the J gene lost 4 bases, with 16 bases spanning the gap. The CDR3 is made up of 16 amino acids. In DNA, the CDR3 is TGTGCCAGCAGCTTGGTAGAGGACCGGGGGGGCTATGGCTACACCTTC. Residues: CASSLVEDRGGYGYTF.